Sequencing of this T cell receptor beta chain was carried out in a study of blood T cell repertoires in COVID-19. V shed 6 bases, J shed 1 base, and the junction held 9 bases outside the gene matches. Looked up from germline, CDR1 is SQVTM and CDR2 is ANQGSEA. This CDR3 has 16 residues. Authors' processing steps: By means of reference gene primer amplification, nucleated cell counts were estimated. Assay: immunoSEQ multiplex PCR; the TCRdb copy retains only in-frame clones and omits some. V and J calls plus clone size are reproduced from that table; the DNA served to infer D and trimming. The data show some 86,000 clones, under 90% seen once.

V usage is TRBV29-1 and J usage is TRBJ2-3; 11 bases line up with TRBD2. This clonotype was obtained from an older woman with acute or convalescent COVID-19. The specimen was peripheral blood. The CDR3 sequence is CSVESGTSGRTDTQYF. CDR3 DNA: TGCAGCGTCGAGTCGGGGACTAGCGGTCGCACAGATACGCAGTATTTT.